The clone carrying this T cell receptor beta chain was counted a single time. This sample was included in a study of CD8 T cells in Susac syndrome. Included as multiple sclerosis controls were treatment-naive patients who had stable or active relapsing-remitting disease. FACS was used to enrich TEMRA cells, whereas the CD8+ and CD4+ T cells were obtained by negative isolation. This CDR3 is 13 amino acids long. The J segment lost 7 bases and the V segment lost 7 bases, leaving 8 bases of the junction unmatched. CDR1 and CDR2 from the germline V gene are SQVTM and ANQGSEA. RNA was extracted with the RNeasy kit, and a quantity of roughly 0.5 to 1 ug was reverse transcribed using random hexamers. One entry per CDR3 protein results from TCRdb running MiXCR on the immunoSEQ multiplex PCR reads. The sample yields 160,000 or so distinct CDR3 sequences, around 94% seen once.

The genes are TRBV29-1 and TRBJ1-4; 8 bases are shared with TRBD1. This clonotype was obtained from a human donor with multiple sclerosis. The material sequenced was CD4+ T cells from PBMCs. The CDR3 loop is CSAGQGLSEKLFF. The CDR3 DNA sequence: TGCAGCGCCGGACAGGGACTGTCTGAAAAACTGTTTTTT.